The 29 T cell receptor beta chains below all came from one sample that was sequenced in a study of T-cell reconstitution after alpha-beta-depleted transplantation in children. Unique molecular identifiers were built into the TCRbeta library. TCRdb reanalysed the PCR reads using MiXCR and keeps one entry per CDR3 protein. The sample records hundreds of thousands of distinct CDR3 sequences, 10% to 15% being singletons. The sequences come from PBMCs, mostly from graft donor cells, collected 360 days after TCRalphabeta/CD19-depleted stem cell transplant. These receptors were taken from a male patient between 10 and 17 years old who had a stem cell transplant for acute myeloid leukemia, so the T cells may come from the graft donor.

This clonotype was seen a handful of times. V and J are TRBV20-1 and TRBJ2-1; TRBD1 agrees at 7 bases. Germline CDR1 reads DFQATT; CDR2 reads SNEGSKA (reference sequence). The length of the CDR3 is 16 residues. V was pared by 6 bases and J by 6 bases, with 17 bases of the junction left unmatched. The CDR3 DNA follows: TGCAGTGCCGTCCCCTTCGTGGGGACAGTACGCAATGAGCAGTTCTTC. As protein: CSAVPFVGTVRNEQFF.

The chain couples TRBV14 to TRBJ2-4; possibly TRBD1 or TRBD2 for D (6 bases each). Germline assignment: CDR1 SGHDN and CDR2 FVKESK. The CDR3 is 18 residues long. Trimming left V 2 bases short and J 2 bases short, with 19 bases between. The CDR3 nucleotides are TGTGCCAGCAGCCAATTCAACAGGGAGGAGAGGTCCAAAAACATTCAGTACTTC. This encodes CASSQFNREERSKNIQYF.

This clonotype came up a few times. J is TRBJ2-2 and V is TRBV7-9, with D maybe TRBD1 (5 bases). CDR1 and CDR2 (germline): SEHNR, FQNEAQ (reference sequence). V lost 7 bases to trimming and J lost 2 bases, with 14 bases between them. This CDR3 has 15 amino acids. The CDR3 DNA reads TGTGCCAGCACCCAAGGGGCTTTTAACACCGGGGAGCTGTTTTTT. It encodes CASTQGAFNTGELFF.

The table lists this clonotype with many counts. The chain joins TRBV5-1 to TRBJ2-7; 7 nucleotides line up with TRBD1. The CDR3 is 14 amino acids. Germline CDR1 and CDR2: SGHRS and YFSETQ. Trimming cost V 2 bases and J 4 bases; bases outside gene matches: 6. CDR3 residues: CASSFKGAIYEQYF. CDR3 nucleotide sequence: TGCGCCAGCAGCTTTAAGGGGGCAATATACGAGCAGTACTTC.

This clonotype was seen ten or more times. The chain joins TRBV20-1 to TRBJ2-7; D not certain. V was shortened by 6 bases and J by 7 bases, with 16 bases between the two germline ends. Per the germline V gene, CDR1 is DFQATT and CDR2 is SNEGSKA (reference sequence). The CDR3 is 12 residues long. In DNA form, the CDR3 reads TGCAGTGCCAGTGAGGACCTTTGGGAGCAGTACTTC. Translated: CSASEDLWEQYF.

This clonotype has just a few counts. The chain has TRBV20-1 and TRBJ2-3; 10 bases agree with TRBD2. Germline CDR1 reads DFQATT; CDR2 reads SNEGSKA (reference sequence). The CDR3 totals 14 residues. J lost 1 base, V lost 5 bases, and 3 bases had no gene match. CDR3: CSAETSGRTDTQYF. In DNA, the CDR3 is TGCAGTGCTGAGACTAGCGGGCGCACAGATACGCAGTATTTT.

The V and J genes are TRBV6-5 and TRBJ2-4, with D possibly matching TRBD1 (5 bases). Trimming cost V 1 base and J 0 bases, with 13 bases left between them. This CDR3 has 17 residues. The germline gives CDR1 MNHEY, CDR2 SVGAGI. CDR3 bases: TGTGCCAGCAGTTACTGGGTGACAGAACAAGCCAAAAACATTCAGTACTTC. Its protein product is CASSYWVTEQAKNIQYF.

This clonotype occurred many times. The chain combines TRBV4-3 with TRBJ2-7, with a weak D call TRBD2 (7 bases). Trimming removed 3 bases at V and 7 bases at J, with 22 bases between. The CDR3 has 16 amino acids. Looked up from germline, CDR1 is LGHNA and CDR2 is YSLEER. CDR3 residues: CASSQGAGRARGEQYF. The CDR3 bases are TGCGCCAGCAGCCAGGGGGCTGGGAGGGCCCGAGGGGAGCAGTACTTC.

The CDR3 here is CASRLDRGSNQPQHF. The CDR3, as DNA: TGCGCCAGCCGTCTAGACAGGGGTAGCAATCAGCCCCAGCATTTT. The chain recombines TRBV4-1 with TRBJ1-5, with 8 bases matching TRBD1. After removal of 8 bases from V and 0 bases from J, the junction contained 6 bases not matched to a gene. The CDR3 contains 15 residues. CDR1 and CDR2 from the germline V gene are MGHRA and YSYEKL.

This clonotype was seen ten or more times. The rearrangement joins TRBV29-1 to TRBJ1-4; D call uncertain. V was clipped by 4 bases and J by 8 bases, with 14 bases between them. Germline assignment: CDR1 SQVTM and CDR2 ANQGSEA. This CDR3 contains 13 residues. This CDR3 is CSVGQLHGEKLFF. DNA of the CDR3: TGCAGCGTTGGCCAGCTACATGGGGAAAAACTGTTTTTT.

In its sample, this clonotype was seen many times. This chain links TRBV24-1 with TRBJ2-1; D not resolved. Germline assignment: CDR1 KGHDR and CDR2 SFDVKD. The V end lost 4 bases, the J end lost 0 bases, and 12 bases lay between the germline ends. CDR3 length: 16 residues. DNA of the CDR3: TGTGCCACCAGTGACCGACCGTTTGGCTCCTACAATGAGCAGTTCTTC. Translation: CATSDRPFGSYNEQFF.

The rearrangement links TRBV28 to TRBJ2-1; D is unclear. The CDR3 has 15 amino acids. The germline V gene has CDR1 MDHEN and CDR2 SYDVKM. Between the trimmed V and J ends, which lost 4 bases and 7 bases, there was a span of 17 bases. CDR3 sequence reads: CASSSPSPLGNEQFF. CDR3 bases: TGTGCCAGCAGTTCCCCCTCCCCGCTCGGAAATGAGCAGTTCTTC.

This clonotype has ten or more counts. The chain is built from TRBV7-3 and TRBJ2-2; tentative D call: TRBD2 (5 bases). CDR3 length: 15 amino acids. The germline V gene has CDR1 SGHTA and CDR2 FQGTGA. V was cut by 5 bases and J by 4 bases, with 14 bases left in between. CDR3 DNA sequence: TGTGCCAGCAGCCCTTCCCGACTATCCACCGGGGAGCTGTTTTTT. It codes for CASSPSRLSTGELFF.

The rearrangement joins TRBV18 to TRBJ1-1; maybe TRBD1 (6 bases). There are 19 residues in the CDR3. The V gene lost 0 bases and the J gene lost 0 bases, with 20 bases spanning the gap. In germline, CDR1 is KGHSH, CDR2 LQKENI. The CDR3 protein is CASSPPGGRGRRMNTEAFF. As DNA, the CDR3 is TGTGCCAGCTCACCACCGGGTGGCAGGGGAAGAAGGATGAACACTGAAGCTTTCTTT.

The J gene is TRBJ1-5, the V gene TRBV28; D may be TRBD1 (5 bases). Germline loops: CDR1 MDHEN, CDR2 SYDVKM. The CDR3 runs to 16 residues. V lost 4 bases and J lost 1, with 14 bases in between. The CDR3 DNA reads as TGTGCCAGCAGTTCTCCGGGGGGACTAAGCAATCAGCCCCAGCATTTT. Amino acids: CASSSPGGLSNQPQHF.

The gene calls are TRBV29-1 and TRBJ2-1; D is unclear. V lost 7 bases to trimming and J lost 0 bases, with 13 bases between them. The CDR3 contains 14 residues. CDR1 is SQVTM, CDR2 ANQGSEA, per germline. The CDR3 protein is CSGKSRSSYNEQFF. The CDR3 DNA follows: TGCAGCGGTAAGAGCCGAAGCTCCTACAATGAGCAGTTCTTC.

The chain joins TRBV28 to TRBJ2-3; possible D gene TRBD1, 5 bases. CDR1 is MDHEN and CDR2 is SYDVKM in the germline V gene. CDR3 length: 16 amino acids. Trimming took off 7 bases at V and 2 bases at J, with 19 bases between the two ends. Here the CDR3 DNA reads TGTGCCAGCATTCCCCTAGGGGTTTTTGTCACAGATACGCAGTATTTT. Encoded protein: CASIPLGVFVTDTQYF.

This clonotype was recorded at least ten times. The CDR3 here is CAIGGGRYNEQFF. CDR3 coding DNA: TGTGCCATCGGGGGCGGGAGATACAATGAGCAGTTCTTC. V is TRBV10-3 and J is TRBJ2-1; weak D call: TRBD2 (7 bases). The CDR3 is 13 residues long. Germline V gene sequence: CDR1 ENHRY, CDR2 SYGVKD. Trimming cost V 8 bases and J 4 bases, with 12 bases left between them.

The table lists this clonotype with many counts. The chain has TRBV20-1 and TRBJ2-3, with D possibly TRBD2 on 6 matching bases. The CDR3 covers 13 residues. Germline V gene sequence: CDR1 DFQATT, CDR2 SNEGSKA (reference sequence). Trimming shortened V by 5 bases and J by 2 bases, and 11 bases separated the two germline ends. The CDR3, as DNA: TGCAGTGCTTCGGGACTCATCACAGATACGCAGTATTTT. Protein product: CSASGLITDTQYF.

The chain couples TRBV20-1 to TRBJ2-5, with D possibly being TRBD2 (6 bases). Trimming pared 3 bases from V and 4 bases from J, leaving 12 bases between. The CDR3 has 13 amino acids. CDR1 and CDR2 (germline): DFQATT, SNEGSKA (reference sequence). This chain's CDR3 is CSASGAGIETQYF. The CDR3 DNA follows: TGCAGTGCTAGCGGTGCGGGGATAGAGACCCAGTACTTC.

Details on this clonotype: A junction end diverges from the germline sequence, so it may reflect a read error. The chain carries TRBV12-3 or TRBV12-4 and TRBJ2-7; D may match TRBD1 or TRBD2 (6 bases each). The CDR3 has 13 amino acids. The CDR3, as DNA: TGTGCCAGCCGTCGGGGGCCCACCTACGAGCAGCACTTC. Protein: CASRRGPTYEQHF.

This clonotype came up a few times. This sequence joins TRBV28 and TRBJ1-5, with D possibly being TRBD1 (5 bases). Looked up from germline, CDR1 is MDHEN and CDR2 is SYDVKM. This CDR3 spans 15 amino acids. V was shortened by 3 bases and J by 3 bases, with 12 bases between the two germline ends. For the CDR3, the DNA is TGTGCCAGCAGTTTCGCCGGGGGGTTCAATCAGCCCCAGCATTTT. This codes for CASSFAGGFNQPQHF.

The chain is built from TRBV28 and TRBJ1-4, with 7 bases matching TRBD1. The V gene end was trimmed by 6 bases and the J gene end by 5 bases; junction bases not matched to a gene: 3. CDR3 length: 13 amino acids. Germline V gene lookup returns CDR1 MDHEN and CDR2 SYDVKM. The CDR3 DNA follows: TGTGCCAGCAGGACAGGGCTAAATGAAAAACTGTTTTTT. This gives the protein CASRTGLNEKLFF.

This clonotype has at least ten counts. The chain is built from TRBV28 and TRBJ1-1; D remains unclear. Germline CDR1 and CDR2: MDHEN and SYDVKM. Trimming shortened V by 3 bases and J by 1 base, and 6 bases separated the two germline ends. This CDR3 is built from 13 residues. The chain's CDR3 is CASSLGTNTEAFF. In DNA, the CDR3 is TGTGCCAGCAGTTTGGGCACGAACACTGAAGCTTTCTTT.

This clonotype was observed a few times. The chain joins TRBV9 to TRBJ1-2; 10 bases agree with TRBD1. Germline V gene sequence: CDR1 SGDLS, CDR2 YYNGEE. V was pared by 4 bases and J by 4 bases, with 16 bases of the junction left unmatched. This CDR3 contains 18 residues. The CDR3 sequence is CASSRTGGFLGSAYGYTF. In DNA, the CDR3 is TGTGCCAGCAGCCGGACAGGGGGGTTTCTTGGGTCCGCCTATGGCTACACCTTC.

The chain uses TRBV20-1 and TRBJ1-1; no reliable D call. The V end lost 3 bases, the J end lost 7 bases, and 9 bases lay between the germline ends. Germline CDR1 DFQATT, CDR2 SNEGSKA (reference sequence). The CDR3 is 11 amino acids. The CDR3 nucleotides read TGCAGTGCTAGCCGGGGAATTGAAGCTTTCTTT. Its translation is CSASRGIEAFF.

CDR3 nucleotides: TGCAGTGCTAGAGCAGGGAACCAAGAGACCCAGTACTTC. It specifies CSARAGNQETQYF. The chain couples TRBV20-1 to TRBJ2-5, with a weak D call TRBD1 (5 bases). V was cut by 1 base and J by 0 bases, with 6 bases left in between. The CDR3 has 13 residues. The germline V gene has CDR1 DFQATT and CDR2 SNEGSKA (reference sequence).

This clonotype was seen only a few times. The chain recombines TRBV24-1 with TRBJ2-1; D not certain. Trimming shortened V by 5 bases and J by 9 bases, and 7 bases separated the two germline ends. This CDR3 is 11 amino acids long. CDR1 and CDR2 from the germline V gene are KGHDR and SFDVKD. The chain's CDR3 is CATSVSIEQFF. The CDR3, as DNA: TGTGCCACCAGTGTGTCTATTGAGCAGTTCTTC.

This chain links TRBV11-2 with TRBJ1-1, with 10 nucleotides matching TRBD1. Germline-derived CDR1 and CDR2 are SGHAT and FQNNGV. J gave up 0 bases and V 4 bases, and 11 bases lay outside the gene matches. The CDR3 has 18 amino acids. DNA of the CDR3: TGTGCCAGCAGCTCCCTCTGGGGACAGGGGTTCTTGAACACTGAAGCTTTCTTT. Translation gives CASSSLWGQGFLNTEAFF.